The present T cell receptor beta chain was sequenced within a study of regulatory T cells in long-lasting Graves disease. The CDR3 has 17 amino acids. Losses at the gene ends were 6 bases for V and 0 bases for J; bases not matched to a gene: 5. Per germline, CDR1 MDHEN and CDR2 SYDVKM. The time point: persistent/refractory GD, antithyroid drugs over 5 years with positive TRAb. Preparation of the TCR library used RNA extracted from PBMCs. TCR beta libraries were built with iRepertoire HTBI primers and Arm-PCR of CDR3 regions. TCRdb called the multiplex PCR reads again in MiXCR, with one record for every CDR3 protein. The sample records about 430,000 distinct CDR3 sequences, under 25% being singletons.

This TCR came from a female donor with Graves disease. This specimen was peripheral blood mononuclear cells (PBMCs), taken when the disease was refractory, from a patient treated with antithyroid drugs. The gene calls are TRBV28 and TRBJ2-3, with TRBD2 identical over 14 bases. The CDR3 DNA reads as TGTGCCAGCAGCTCGGGACTAGCGGGAGCGAGCACAGATACGCAGTATTTT. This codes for CASSSGLAGASTDTQYF.